Below, 20 T cell receptor beta chains from the same sample are listed, as sequenced in a study of blood T cell repertoires in COVID-19 (dated by TCRdb to 2018 to 2020). Library preparation was by the immunoSEQ multiplex PCR assay. The table comes from immuneACCESS by way of TCRdb, which keeps in-frame sequences with V and J called. Part of the clones is missing from these tables; in studies checked, under half for an unresolved V gene and the rest for unknown reasons. This sample gives tens of thousands of clones in total; approximately 80% of them show up just once. The ten largest account for around 4.1% of the sample. Sequences were obtained from peripheral blood. The receptors originated from a woman aged 55-75 years with acute or convalescent COVID-19.

V usage is TRBV12-3 or TRBV12-4 and J usage is TRBJ1-3; D perhaps matches TRBD1 (6 bases). This CDR3 is built from 13 residues. V gave up 6 bases and J gave up 0 bases, with 6 bases separating them. Here the CDR3 reads CASRDSSGNTIYF. The CDR3 DNA reads as TGTGCCAGCAGGGACAGCTCTGGAAACACCATATATTTT.

The V gene is TRBV4-1, the J gene TRBJ1-5; 8 bases are shared with TRBD1. The V and J ends lost 4 bases and 4 bases, in that order; junction bases with no gene match: 3. CDR1 is MGHRA and CDR2 is YSYEKL in the germline V gene. This CDR3 spans 14 amino acids. CDR3 in amino acids: CASSPRTGNQPQHF. DNA of the CDR3: TGCGCCAGCAGCCCGCGGACAGGGAATCAGCCCCAGCATTTT.

This sequence joins TRBV4-1 and TRBJ1-6; D is perhaps TRBD1 (5 bases). Germline V lookup: CDR1 MGHRA, CDR2 YSYEKL. V lost 0 bases, J lost 4 bases, and 16 bases lay in between. The CDR3 consists of 18 residues. For the CDR3, the DNA is TGCGCCAGCAGCCAAGATCCTGACAGCCCGAGATATAATTCACCCCTCCACTTT. It codes for CASSQDPDSPRYNSPLHF.

The rearrangement uses TRBV4-1 and TRBJ1-4, with a weak D call TRBD1 (5 bases). The CDR3 sequence is 15 residues long. V lost 1 base to trimming and J lost 7 bases, with 13 bases between them. Germline CDR1 MGHRA, CDR2 YSYEKL. CDR3 in DNA: TGCGCCAGCAGCCAAGGACAAGGGGCCAGTGAAAAACTGTTTTTT. Amino acids: CASSQGQGASEKLFF.

The rearrangement links TRBV27 to TRBJ1-2; 11 bases agree with TRBD1. J gave up 7 bases and V 5 bases, and 12 bases lay outside the gene matches. CDR1 and CDR2 (germline): MNHEY, SMNVEV (reference sequence). The CDR3 sequence is 16 residues long. CDR3 nucleotides: TGTGCCAGCAGTCCGTACCCGGGACAGGGGGTGAGTGGCTACACCTTC. It encodes CASSPYPGQGVSGYTF.

The chain recombines TRBV5-6 with TRBJ2-3, with D maybe TRBD1 (5 bases). V gave up 1 base and J gave up 3 bases, with 15 bases separating them. The germline V gene encodes CDR1 SGHDT and CDR2 YYEEEE. CDR3 length: 16 residues. In DNA, the CDR3 is TGTGCCAGCAGCTTGAGTGCAGGGTTAACGACAGATACGCAGTATTTT. The encoded protein is CASSLSAGLTTDTQYF.

This clone was picked up one time. V is TRBV30 and J is TRBJ2-6, with D perhaps TRBD1 (5 bases). V was clipped by 3 bases and J by 0 bases, with 21 bases between them. Germline assignment: CDR1 GTSNPN and CDR2 SVGIG (reference sequence). The CDR3 loop spans 19 amino acids. CDR3 sequence: CAWSRVRATRLSGANVLTF. The CDR3, as DNA: TGTGCCTGGAGCAGGGTCCGGGCCACGCGCCTCTCTGGGGCCAACGTCCTGACTTTC.

The chain recombines TRBV18 with TRBJ2-6; 7 positions agree with TRBD1. V dropped 3 bases and J dropped 0; count of bases not matched to a gene: 5. CDR1 and CDR2 from the germline V gene are KGHSH and LQKENI. This CDR3 region has 17 residues. The CDR3 here is CASSPRQGVSGANVLTF. CDR3 DNA sequence: TGTGCCAGCTCACCTCGACAGGGAGTCTCTGGGGCCAACGTCCTGACTTTC.

This chain uses TRBV18 with TRBJ2-1, with TRBD2 identical over 9 bases. Trimming cost V 0 bases and J 4 bases; bases outside gene matches: 7. CDR3 length: 17 residues. The germline CDR1 and CDR2 sequences are KGHSH and LQKENI. CDR3 amino acids: CASSPPGSGGMYNEQFF. CDR3 bases: TGTGCCAGCTCACCACCGGGGAGCGGGGGGATGTACAATGAGCAGTTCTTC.

There are a few counts of this clone. The chain carries TRBV2 and TRBJ1-2, with 8 bases aligning to TRBD1. In germline, CDR1 is SNHLY, CDR2 FYNNEI. V shed 6 bases and J 4 bases; nucleotides not matched to a gene: 4. The CDR3 covers 13 residues. The CDR3 DNA is TGTGCCAGCAGAGTCGGACAGGGCTATGGCTACACCTTC. Residues: CASRVGQGYGYTF.

The V gene is TRBV21-1, the J gene TRBJ1-5; TRBD1 is the table's D call and was not checked against the DNA. TRBV21-1 is classified as a pseudogene. The CDR3 has 13 amino acids. In DNA, the CDR3 is TGTGCCAGCAGTGACAGGCCCAATCAGCCCCAGCATTTT. Protein: CASSDRPNQPQHF.

The rearrangement joins TRBV5-1 to TRBJ1-1, with D perhaps TRBD1 (5 bases). Germline lookup yields CDR1 SGHRS and CDR2 YFSETQ. Trimming left V 2 bases short and J 0 bases short, with 11 bases between. This CDR3 is 15 amino acids long. The DNA of the CDR3 is TGCGCCAGCAGCTTAGGGGATTGGGTGAACACTGAAGCTTTCTTT. This gives the protein CASSLGDWVNTEAFF.

The chain couples TRBV7-9 to TRBJ2-1; 8 bases are shared with TRBD1. The length of the CDR3 is 15 residues. CDR1 SEHNR and CDR2 FQNEAQ come from the germline V gene (reference sequence). After removal of 5 bases from V and 4 bases from J, the junction contained 7 bases not matched to a gene. The CDR3 region is CASSTGQGTYNEQFF. DNA of the CDR3: TGTGCCAGCAGCACCGGACAGGGTACGTACAATGAGCAGTTCTTC.

This clone is labeled as medium-sized. V and J are TRBV4-1 and TRBJ1-3, with 9 positions matching TRBD1. Trimming removed 4 bases from V and 3 bases from J; junction bases left unmatched: 4. Germline CDR1 MGHRA, CDR2 YSYEKL. This CDR3 contains 15 residues. Written as DNA, the CDR3 is TGCGCCAGCAGCCTGCGGGACAGGGATGGAAACACCATATATTTT. Protein: CASSLRDRDGNTIYF.

The J gene is TRBJ1-4, the V gene TRBV2, with a possible D match to TRBD1 (5 bases). The CDR3 length is 15 residues. The germline V gene encodes CDR1 SNHLY and CDR2 FYNNEI. Trimming stripped 3 bases from V and 3 bases from J, with 11 bases between. As DNA, the CDR3 is TGTGCCAGCAGTGACCCGGGCAGGGCTAATGAAAAACTGTTTTTT. Its protein product is CASSDPGRANEKLFF.

This chain joins TRBV9 and TRBJ1-3; D is ambiguous. V lost 0 bases and J lost 4, with 14 bases in between. This CDR3 is 16 amino acids long. Germline lookup yields CDR1 SGDLS and CDR2 YYNGEE. CDR3 loop: CASSVGPLLRGNTIYF. As DNA, the CDR3 is TGTGCCAGCAGCGTAGGTCCTCTACTACGGGGAAACACCATATATTTT.

This rearrangement joins TRBV10-1 to TRBJ2-2; no clear D gene. The length of the CDR3 is 13 residues. Germline lookup yields CDR1 WNHNN and CDR2 SYGVQD (reference sequence). Between the trimmed V and J ends, which lost 7 bases and 7 bases, there was a span of 13 bases. CDR3: CASILVRNGELFF. The CDR3, as DNA: TGCGCCAGCATTTTAGTGAGGAACGGGGAGCTGTTTTTT.

The chain recombines TRBV5-1 with TRBJ2-1; the D gene is possibly TRBD2 (5 bases). The ends were cut back, 3 bases at V and 4 bases at J, with 14 bases in the middle. The CDR3 runs 15 residues. From germline, CDR1 is SGHRS and CDR2 YFSETQ. The CDR3 nucleotides read TGCGCCAGCAGCTCGTCTCGCCGAGGGTACAATGAGCAGTTCTTC. Protein product: CASSSSRRGYNEQFF.

The chain links TRBV16 to TRBJ2-5; maybe TRBD2 (6 bases). The V gene's germline CDR1 is KGHSY and CDR2 FQNENV. The CDR3 covers 13 residues. V was cut by 1 base and J by 5 bases, with 8 bases left in between. CDR3 loop: CASSQFREETQYF. Here the CDR3 DNA reads TGTGCCAGCAGCCAATTTCGGGAGGAGACCCAGTACTTC.

This chain joins TRBV14 and TRBJ1-1, with a tentative D call TRBD1 (5 bases). CDR3 size: 13 residues. Germline V gene sequence: CDR1 SGHDN, CDR2 FVKESK. The V and J ends lost 0 bases and 10 bases respectively, with 12 bases between them. Here the CDR3 DNA reads TGTGCCAGCAGCCAAGATATTTACAGGCGAGCTTTCTTT. It yields the protein CASSQDIYRRAFF.